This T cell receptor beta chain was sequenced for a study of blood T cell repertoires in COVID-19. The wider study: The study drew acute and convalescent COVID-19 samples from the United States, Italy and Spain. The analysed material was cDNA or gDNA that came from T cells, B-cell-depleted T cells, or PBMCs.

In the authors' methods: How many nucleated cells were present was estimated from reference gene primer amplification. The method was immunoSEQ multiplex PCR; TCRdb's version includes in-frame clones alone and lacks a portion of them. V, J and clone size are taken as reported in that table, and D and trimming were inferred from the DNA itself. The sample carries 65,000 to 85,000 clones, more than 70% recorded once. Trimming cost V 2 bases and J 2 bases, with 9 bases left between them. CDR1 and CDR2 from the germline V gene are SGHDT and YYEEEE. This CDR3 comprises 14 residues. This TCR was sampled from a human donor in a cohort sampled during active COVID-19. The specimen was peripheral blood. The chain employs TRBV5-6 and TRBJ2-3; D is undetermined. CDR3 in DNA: TGTGCCAGCAGCTTCCACACCTTCACAGATACGCAGTATTTT. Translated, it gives CASSFHTFTDTQYF.